This T cell receptor (beta chain) is drawn from a study of blood T cell repertoires in COVID-19. Assay used: immunoSEQ multiplex PCR; TCRdb lists only in-frame clones, some missing. Of more than 90,000 clones listed, 65% to 80% were seen once; the top ten hold 5% to 7.5%. V was shortened by 4 bases and J by 9 bases, with 13 bases between the two germline ends. Germline lookup yields CDR1 MNHEY and CDR2 SVGAGI. The CDR3 contains 13 residues. The sequenced sample consisted of peripheral blood. The clonotype originates from a man aged 65 to 85 with acute or convalescent COVID-19. The chain joins TRBV6-5 to TRBJ1-5, with D possibly being TRBD1 (5 bases). CDR3 amino acids: CASSLVVQGPQHF. In nucleotides, the CDR3 is TGTGCCAGCAGTTTGGTGGTCCAGGGGCCCCAGCATTTT.